A selection of T cell receptor beta chains follows, all from one sample in a study of shared clonotypes between healthy human individuals. Clones were sequenced by immunoSEQ multiplex PCR, and TCRdb holds only the in-frame ones, with some missing. Here the sample spans 2 million to 2.5 million clones, approximately 95% being singletons. Sequencing was carried out using naive CD4+ T cells from PBMCs. The receptors were gathered from a man between 18 and 35 years old in good health. Some clones in this sample may be carry-over from other donors' samples. The CDR3 runs from the conserved cysteine through the conserved F or W. Each record gives: clone size, V gene, D gene, J gene, CDR3 DNA, CDR3 protein. The D gene is left open where the match is weak. For some rows the clone size is stated as once, few or many, or as a class when expanded; others skip it.

abundance: -
v_gene: TRBV12-5
d_gene: -
j_gene: TRBJ2-6
CDR3nt: TGTGCTAGTGCGGCCTCTGGGGCCAACGTCCTGACTTTC
CDR3aa: CASAASGANVLTF

abundance: -
v_gene: TRBV6-5
d_gene: -
j_gene: TRBJ2-1
CDR3nt: TGTGCCAGCAAGGTCACTAACTACAATGAGCAGTTCTTC
CDR3aa: CASKVTNYNEQFF

abundance: -
v_gene: TRBV4-1
d_gene: TRBD1
j_gene: TRBJ1-4
CDR3nt: TGCGCCAGCAGCCCCCCCGGACAGGGAGCAAAGGGACTGTTTTTT
CDR3aa: CASSPPGQGAKGLFF

abundance: -
v_gene: TRBV5-4
d_gene: TRBD1
j_gene: TRBJ2-5
CDR3nt: TGTGCCAGCAGCGCCGCCCCGGGGCCGGGACAGGGAGAGACCCAGTACTTC
CDR3aa: CASSAAPGPGQGETQYF

abundance: -
v_gene: TRBV21-1
d_gene: -
j_gene: TRBJ2-7
CDR3nt: TGTGCCAGCAGCACCGGGGGGGGCCTGGTGAGCCCTGACACTTACGAGCAGTACTTC
CDR3aa: CASSTGGGLVSPDTYEQYF

abundance: -
v_gene: TRBV28
d_gene: TRBD2
j_gene: TRBJ2-1
CDR3nt: TGTGCCAGCAGTTTACGGCCTAGCGGGAGCATAACTGAGCAGTTCTTC
CDR3aa: CASSLRPSGSITEQFF

abundance: -
v_gene: TRBV7-2
d_gene: -
j_gene: TRBJ1-5
CDR3nt: TGTGCCAGCAGCTTAGAAGTCTGGGTCAATCAGCCCCAGCATTTT
CDR3aa: CASSLEVWVNQPQHF

abundance: -
v_gene: TRBV4-3
d_gene: -
j_gene: TRBJ1-1
CDR3nt: TGCGCCAGCAGCCAAGATGTTCGGGGCGCCACTGAAGCTTTCTTT
CDR3aa: CASSQDVRGATEAFF

abundance: -
v_gene: TRBV7-9
d_gene: -
j_gene: TRBJ1-2
CDR3nt: TGTGCCAGCAGCCGGGACGGTTCCGGAGGCTACACCTTC
CDR3aa: CASSRDGSGGYTF

abundance: -
v_gene: TRBV6-6
d_gene: -
j_gene: TRBJ2-7
CDR3nt: TGTGCCAGCAGTAAACCCGACCGAGGGGGGCAGTACTTC
CDR3aa: CASSKPDRGGQYF

abundance: -
v_gene: TRBV7-3
d_gene: -
j_gene: TRBJ2-5
CDR3nt: TGTGCCAGCAGCCGAGCCATCCAAGAGACCCAGTACTTC
CDR3aa: CASSRAIQETQYF

abundance: -
v_gene: TRBV28
d_gene: TRBD2
j_gene: TRBJ2-3
CDR3nt: TGTGCCAGCACCCCTTTAATAGCGGGAGCTCCTCTAGATACGCAGTATTTT
CDR3aa: CASTPLIAGAPLDTQYF

abundance: -
v_gene: TRBV18
d_gene: -
j_gene: TRBJ2-1
CDR3nt: TGTGCCAGCTCACCACCGTGGGCAGGCTCCTACAATGAGCAGTTCTTC
CDR3aa: CASSPPWAGSYNEQFF

abundance: -
v_gene: TRBV4-1
d_gene: TRBD2
j_gene: TRBJ2-1
CDR3nt: TGCGCCAGCTGCCGGCGGGAGGGCTACAATGAGCAGTTCTTC
CDR3aa: CASCRREGYNEQFF

abundance: -
v_gene: TRBV6-5
d_gene: -
j_gene: TRBJ1-2
CDR3nt: TGTGCCAGCAGTCCCAGGACCCATAGCTATGGCTACACCTTC
CDR3aa: CASSPRTHSYGYTF

abundance: -
v_gene: TRBV15
d_gene: -
j_gene: TRBJ1-2
CDR3nt: TGTGCCACCAGCAGAGTGCGGAGGGAAGACTATGGCTACACCTTC
CDR3aa: CATSRVRREDYGYTF

abundance: -
v_gene: TRBV5-1
d_gene: TRBD2
j_gene: TRBJ2-2
CDR3nt: TGCGCCAGCAGCTCACTAGCGGCGGATGTCGGGGAGCTGTTTTTT
CDR3aa: CASSSLAADVGELFF

abundance: -
v_gene: TRBV4-2
d_gene: -
j_gene: TRBJ1-1
CDR3nt: TGTGCCAGCAGCCAAGCGGTTTACGGGGAAACTGAAGCTTTCTTT
CDR3aa: CASSQAVYGETEAFF

abundance: -
v_gene: TRBV11-2
d_gene: TRBD2
j_gene: TRBJ2-7
CDR3nt: TGTGCCAGCAGCGCCCCGACTAGCGGGAGCTCCTACGAGCAGTACTTC
CDR3aa: CASSAPTSGSSYEQYF

abundance: -
v_gene: TRBV5-1
d_gene: -
j_gene: TRBJ2-1
CDR3nt: TGCGCCAGCAGCACTGCTACAGGGTCAGTTGAGCAGTTCTTC
CDR3aa: CASSTATGSVEQFF

abundance: -
v_gene: TRBV19
d_gene: -
j_gene: TRBJ1-2
CDR3nt: TGTGCCAGTAGTATACCAGGGGTTGGGGGCTACACCTTC
CDR3aa: CASSIPGVGGYTF

abundance: once
v_gene: TRBV5-4
d_gene: TRBD1
j_gene: TRBJ1-1
CDR3nt: TGTGCCAGCAGCGCCGCGGGGAGACAGGGGGAAGCTTTCTTT
CDR3aa: CASSAAGRQGEAFF

abundance: -
v_gene: TRBV10-1
d_gene: -
j_gene: TRBJ2-1
CDR3nt: TGCGCCAGCAGCCCCATCGGGGGAGAGTCCCTCAATGAGCAGTTCTTC
CDR3aa: CASSPIGGESLNEQFF

abundance: -
v_gene: TRBV28
d_gene: -
j_gene: TRBJ2-3
CDR3nt: TGTGCCAGCAGTTTTGGGCAGAACACAGATACGCAGTATTTT
CDR3aa: CASSFGQNTDTQYF

abundance: -
v_gene: TRBV6-1
d_gene: -
j_gene: TRBJ2-3
CDR3nt: TGTGCCAGCAGTGGAGGGACATATAGCACAGATACGCAGTATTTT
CDR3aa: CASSGGTYSTDTQYF

abundance: -
v_gene: TRBV15
d_gene: -
j_gene: TRBJ2-1
CDR3nt: TGTGCCACCAGCAGAGATGCCCGGAAGTCGTTCTTC
CDR3aa: CATSRDARKSFF

abundance: -
v_gene: TRBV5-1
d_gene: -
j_gene: TRBJ2-7
CDR3nt: TGCGCCAGCAGCTTGGGACAGACTACCTACGAGCAGTACTTC
CDR3aa: CASSLGQTTYEQYF

abundance: -
v_gene: TRBV18
d_gene: -
j_gene: TRBJ2-4
CDR3nt: TGTGCCAGCTCACCGACAGGAAAGGACATTCAGTACTTC
CDR3aa: CASSPTGKDIQYF

abundance: -
v_gene: TRBV28
d_gene: TRBD2
j_gene: TRBJ2-1
CDR3nt: TGTGCCAGCAGGCCTCAGGGTGCGGGAGGACACAATGAGCAGTTCTTC
CDR3aa: CASRPQGAGGHNEQFF

abundance: -
v_gene: TRBV11-3
d_gene: -
j_gene: TRBJ2-7
CDR3nt: TGTGCCAGCAGCAGGGCTAGCTCCTACGAGCAGTACTTC
CDR3aa: CASSRASSYEQYF

abundance: -
v_gene: TRBV28
d_gene: -
j_gene: TRBJ2-7
CDR3nt: TGTGCCAGCAGTCGGGCCTACGAGCAGTACTTC
CDR3aa: CASSRAYEQYF

abundance: few
v_gene: TRBV7-9
d_gene: TRBD1
j_gene: TRBJ2-3
CDR3nt: TGTGCCAGCAGCCAAGACAGGGAACCCCCAGATACGCAGTATTTT
CDR3aa: CASSQDREPPDTQYF

abundance: -
v_gene: TRBV7-9
d_gene: -
j_gene: TRBJ2-1
CDR3nt: TGTGCCAGCAGCCCGGGGTATGAGCAGTTCTTC
CDR3aa: CASSPGYEQFF

abundance: -
v_gene: TRBV5-1
d_gene: TRBD1
j_gene: TRBJ1-1
CDR3nt: TGCGCCAGCAGCTGGGCCGGACAGGGGAACACTGAAGCTTTCTTT
CDR3aa: CASSWAGQGNTEAFF

abundance: once
v_gene: TRBV27
d_gene: TRBD1
j_gene: TRBJ1-6
CDR3nt: TGTGCCAGCAGTTTGGACAGGGGTTCACCCCTCCACTTT
CDR3aa: CASSLDRGSPLHF

abundance: once
v_gene: TRBV11-2
d_gene: TRBD2
j_gene: TRBJ2-2
CDR3nt: TGTGCCAGCAGCCCCCTGGGCGGGAGGACGAACACCGGGGAGCTGTTTTTT
CDR3aa: CASSPLGGRTNTGELFF

abundance: -
v_gene: TRBV2
d_gene: -
j_gene: TRBJ1-1
CDR3nt: TGTGCCAGCAGTGAAGCGATACAGGCGAACACTGAAGCTTTCTTT
CDR3aa: CASSEAIQANTEAFF

abundance: few
v_gene: TRBV30
d_gene: -
j_gene: TRBJ1-1
CDR3nt: TGTGCCTGGAGTGTACCTGAAGGGACTGAAGCTTTCTTT
CDR3aa: CAWSVPEGTEAFF

abundance: once
v_gene: TRBV6-5
d_gene: TRBD1
j_gene: TRBJ2-7
CDR3nt: TGTGCCAGCAGTTTCGTGACAGGGGGCTCCTACGAGCAGTACTTC
CDR3aa: CASSFVTGGSYEQYF

abundance: -
v_gene: TRBV18
d_gene: TRBD2
j_gene: TRBJ2-1
CDR3nt: TGTGCCAGCTCACCACGAGCACTAGCGGGAGATTCCTACAATGAGCAGTTCTTC
CDR3aa: CASSPRALAGDSYNEQFF

abundance: -
v_gene: TRBV30
d_gene: TRBD2
j_gene: TRBJ2-7
CDR3nt: TGTGCCTGGGGAATAGCGGGACCCTACGAGCAGTACTTC
CDR3aa: CAWGIAGPYEQYF

abundance: -
v_gene: TRBV19
d_gene: TRBD1
j_gene: TRBJ2-1
CDR3nt: TGTGCCAGTAGTCCCGGGGACAGGCCCTACAATGAGCAGTTCTTC
CDR3aa: CASSPGDRPYNEQFF

abundance: -
v_gene: TRBV6-6
d_gene: -
j_gene: TRBJ1-5
CDR3nt: TGTGCCAGCACGCAGACAAGCAATCAGCCCCAGCATTTT
CDR3aa: CASTQTSNQPQHF

abundance: -
v_gene: TRBV5-1
d_gene: -
j_gene: TRBJ1-1
CDR3nt: TGCGCCAGCAGCTTCGACAGCGTAATGAACACTGAAGCTTTCTTT
CDR3aa: CASSFDSVMNTEAFF

abundance: -
v_gene: TRBV7-2
d_gene: -
j_gene: TRBJ2-2
CDR3nt: TGTGCCAGCAGCTTAGGGCCCCGAGGCACCGGGGAGCTGTTTTTT
CDR3aa: CASSLGPRGTGELFF

abundance: -
v_gene: TRBV6-5
d_gene: -
j_gene: TRBJ2-7
CDR3nt: TGTGCCAGCAGTTACTCGATTGGGGGGAACGAGCAGTACTTC
CDR3aa: CASSYSIGGNEQYF

abundance: -
v_gene: TRBV9
d_gene: -
j_gene: TRBJ2-3
CDR3nt: TGTGCCAGCAGCGTCAGACAGAGACTCGACACAGATACGCAGTATTTT
CDR3aa: CASSVRQRLDTDTQYF

abundance: -
v_gene: TRBV7-9
d_gene: TRBD1
j_gene: TRBJ2-3
CDR3nt: TGTGCCAGCAGCTTAACAGGGGCAGATACGCAGTATTTT
CDR3aa: CASSLTGADTQYF

abundance: -
v_gene: TRBV7-9
d_gene: TRBD2
j_gene: TRBJ2-1
CDR3nt: TGTGCCAGCAGCCCACTAGCGGGGACCCAAAATGAGCAGTTCTTC
CDR3aa: CASSPLAGTQNEQFF

abundance: -
v_gene: TRBV6-1
d_gene: -
j_gene: TRBJ2-5
CDR3nt: TGTGCCAGCAGTGAAGGCGGTACGCGAGAGACCCAGTACTTC
CDR3aa: CASSEGGTRETQYF

abundance: -
v_gene: TRBV28
d_gene: TRBD2
j_gene: TRBJ2-1
CDR3nt: TGTGCCAGCAGACCATCCTCTAGCGGGAGGCTCAATGAGCAGTTCTTC
CDR3aa: CASRPSSSGRLNEQFF

abundance: -
v_gene: TRBV4-2
d_gene: TRBD1
j_gene: TRBJ1-5
CDR3nt: TGTGCCAGCAGCCACCCCGCCGGGACAGGGCCCTATCAGCCCCAGCATTTT
CDR3aa: CASSHPAGTGPYQPQHF

abundance: once
v_gene: TRBV6-5
d_gene: -
j_gene: TRBJ2-1
CDR3nt: TGTGCCAGCAGTTACAGGGGGATGAGCGGCAATGAGCAGTTCTTC
CDR3aa: CASSYRGMSGNEQFF

abundance: once
v_gene: TRBV6-1
d_gene: -
j_gene: TRBJ2-7
CDR3nt: TGTGCCAGCAGTGAACCCCCAGGGACCGAACGCGAGCAGTACTTC
CDR3aa: CASSEPPGTEREQYF